This is a list of T cell receptor beta chains from one sample in a study of blood T cell repertoires in COVID-19. Libraries were prepared by immunoSEQ multiplex PCR; TCRdb keeps only in-frame clonotypes and omits some of them. The data show approximately 310,000 clones, roughly nine tenths seen once. What was sequenced was PBMCs or T cells enriched from blood (not recorded which). The receptor set was obtained from a man aged 55 to 70 who had recovered from COVID-19. Each CDR3 is given with its conserved first and last residue. D genes are given only for firm matches. Not every row has a clone size; where given, it reads once, few, many or a size class.

cdr3_aa,cdr3_nt,v_call,j_call,cdr3_length,clone_size,d_call
CASSSDGWRVYGYTF,TGTGCCAGCAGCAGTGACGGGTGGAGAGTCTATGGCTACACCTTC,TRBV11-2,TRBJ1-2,15,once,-
CAIRGTSGSLDEQYF,TGTGCCATCAGGGGGACTAGCGGGAGTCTCGACGAGCAGTACTTC,TRBV10-3,TRBJ2-7,15,-,TRBD2
CASSGREPSGYTF,TGTGCCAGCAGCGGGCGGGAGCCCTCTGGCTACACCTTC,TRBV9,TRBJ1-2,13,-,-
CASSFSGGRTDTQYF,TGTGCCAGCAGCTTTTCGGGAGGGAGGACAGATACGCAGTATTTT,TRBV7-3,TRBJ2-3,15,-,TRBD2
CASSSLQGRDNQPQHF,TGTGCCAGCAGTTCCTTACAGGGGAGAGACAATCAGCCCCAGCATTTT,TRBV6-5,TRBJ1-5,16,-,TRBD1
CAWSPRERGNEQFF,TGTGCCTGGAGTCCCCGGGAGAGGGGCAATGAGCAGTTCTTC,TRBV30,TRBJ2-1,14,-,-
CASSFQSTGNTEAFF,TGTGCCAGCAGCTTTCAATCAACAGGAAACACTGAAGCTTTCTTT,TRBV7-9,TRBJ1-1,15,-,-
CASSPAGVTDTQYF,TGTGCCAGTAGCCCAGCGGGAGTAACAGATACGCAGTATTTT,TRBV19,TRBJ2-3,14,-,TRBD2
CASSLVAGNPRSGNTIYF,TGTGCCAGCAGCTTAGTCGCAGGGAATCCCCGTTCTGGAAACACCATATATTTT,TRBV7-2,TRBJ1-3,18,-,-
CASSHPGQISYEQYF,TGTGCCAGCAGCCACCCGGGACAAATCTCCTACGAGCAGTACTTC,TRBV6-2/TRBV6-3,TRBJ2-7,15,-,-
CASSWETGGEQYF,TGCGCCAGCAGCTGGGAAACAGGGGGCGAGCAGTACTTC,TRBV5-1,TRBJ2-7,13,-,TRBD1
CASRAGWGGQPQHF,TGTGCCAGCAGAGCCGGCTGGGGAGGACAGCCCCAGCATTTT,TRBV3-1/TRBV3-2,TRBJ1-5,14,-,-
CASSLGSAGVYTGELFF,TGTGCCAGCAGCTTAGGTTCAGCGGGGGTGTACACCGGGGAGCTGTTTTTT,TRBV7-6,TRBJ2-2,17,-,TRBD2
CATSPPHRGRGPTEAFF,TGTGCCACCAGCCCCCCCCACAGGGGGCGCGGCCCCACTGAAGCTTTCTTT,TRBV24-1,TRBJ1-1,17,-,TRBD1
CASSDSWTGIQTPSGNTIYF,TGTGCCAGCAGTGACTCGTGGACAGGAATCCAAACCCCCTCTGGAAACACCATATATTTT,TRBV6-4,TRBJ1-3,20,few,TRBD1
CASSPTVAGGWTDTQYF,TGTGCCAGCAGCCCTACGGTAGCGGGAGGCTGGACAGATACGCAGTATTTT,TRBV11-2,TRBJ2-3,17,-,TRBD2
CASSFGLALAYEQYF,TGTGCCAGCAGTTTCGGACTAGCGTTAGCCTACGAGCAGTACTTC,TRBV6-5,TRBJ2-7,15,-,TRBD2
CASSMGRERGLQPQHF,TGTGCCAGTAGTATGGGCCGCGAAAGGGGGCTTCAGCCCCAGCATTTT,TRBV19,TRBJ1-5,16,few,TRBD1
CASSSLMLYEQYF,TGTGCCAGCAGTTCCCTAATGCTCTACGAGCAGTACTTC,TRBV28,TRBJ2-7,13,-,-
CASSLVPEDTQYF,TGTGCCAGCAGCTTGGTGCCAGAAGATACGCAGTATTTT,TRBV5-4,TRBJ2-3,13,-,-
CASSLTQNTEAFF,TGCGCCAGCAGCTTGACACAGAACACTGAAGCTTTCTTT,TRBV5-1,TRBJ1-1,13,-,-
CASSEFRSGTILYEQYF,TGTGCCAGTAGTGAGTTCCGATCCGGGACTATTCTCTACGAGCAGTACTTC,TRBV19,TRBJ2-7,17,-,TRBD2
CASSITGVNTEAFF,TGTGCCAGTAGTATCACAGGGGTGAACACTGAAGCTTTCTTT,TRBV19,TRBJ1-1,14,-,TRBD1
CASSSYRLKMVPGELFF,TGCGCCAGCAGCAGCTACAGGCTAAAAATGGTCCCCGGGGAGCTGTTTTTT,TRBV5-1,TRBJ2-2,17,-,-
CASSFISVPQYF,TGTGCCAGCAGCTTTATTTCGGTGCCGCAGTATTTT,TRBV7-9,TRBJ2-3,12,-,-
CASSYKDRGGEQYF,TGTGCCAGCAGTTACAAGGACAGGGGAGGGGAGCAGTACTTC,TRBV6-2/TRBV6-3,TRBJ2-7,14,-,TRBD1
CASSLEAGVGFGELFF,TGTGCCAGCAGCTTAGAGGCGGGAGTTGGTTTTGGGGAGCTGTTTTTT,TRBV7-2,TRBJ2-2,16,-,TRBD2
CASSQGLPSYNEQFF,TGTGCCAGCAGCCAAGGACTACCCTCTTACAATGAGCAGTTCTTC,TRBV3-1/TRBV3-2,TRBJ2-1,15,-,-
CASSGQTGNTIYF,TGTGCCAGCAGCGGACAGACTGGAAACACCATATATTTT,TRBV9,TRBJ1-3,13,-,-
CASSQGQGRVNEQFF,TGCGCCAGCAGCCAGGGACAGGGGAGGGTGAATGAGCAGTTCTTC,TRBV4-1,TRBJ2-1,15,-,TRBD1
CATSSLQGEGPQHF,TGTGCCACCAGTAGCTTACAGGGGGAGGGGCCCCAGCATTTT,TRBV24-1,TRBJ1-5,14,-,TRBD1
CASSLDRDQPQHF,TGTGCCAGCTCATTAGACAGGGATCAGCCCCAGCATTTT,TRBV18,TRBJ1-5,13,-,TRBD1
CASSTGISQETQYF,TGTGCCAGCAGCACGGGGATATCGCAAGAGACCCAGTACTTC,TRBV2,TRBJ2-5,14,-,-
CASSEGIAANQETQYF,TGTGCCAGCAGCGAGGGTATAGCGGCTAACCAAGAGACCCAGTACTTC,TRBV9,TRBJ2-5,16,-,-
CASSTYSNQPQHF,TGTGCCAGCAGTACCTATAGCAATCAGCCCCAGCATTTT,TRBV6-5,TRBJ1-5,13,few,-
CASQVIRDSQGVTQYF,TGTGCCAGCCAAGTGATACGGGACTCCCAAGGGGTGACCCAGTACTTC,TRBV2,TRBJ2-5,16,-,-
CASSNVFETSDHNEQFF,TGTGCCAGCAGCAACGTTTTCGAGACTAGCGATCACAATGAGCAGTTCTTC,TRBV7-2,TRBJ2-1,17,-,TRBD2
CASSEQGRGFEQPQHF,TGTGCCAGCTCAGAACAGGGGAGAGGGTTTGAGCAGCCCCAGCATTTT,TRBV7-8,TRBJ1-5,16,-,TRBD1
CASSRQVFEQFF,TGTGCCAGCAGTCGACAGGTTTTTGAGCAGTTCTTC,TRBV6-5,TRBJ2-1,12,-,-
CASSEGARQPQHF,TGTGCCAGTAGTGAGGGGGCAAGGCAGCCCCAGCATTTT,TRBV19,TRBJ1-5,13,once,TRBD1
CASSSTPGQGSGANVLTF,TGCGCCAGCAGCTCAACGCCGGGACAGGGATCGGGGGCCAACGTCCTGACTTTC,TRBV5-1,TRBJ2-6,18,-,TRBD1
CASSAQSGGYEQYF,TGTGCCAGCAGCGCACAGTCGGGAGGATACGAGCAGTACTTC,TRBV9,TRBJ2-7,14,-,TRBD2
CASSQGNYGYTF,TGTGCCAGCAGTCAGGGTAACTATGGCTACACCTTC,TRBV2,TRBJ1-2,12,-,-
CASSPIKLQGGTTNEKLFF,TGTGCCAGCTCACCTATAAAATTACAGGGGGGCACAACTAATGAAAAACTGTTTTTT,TRBV18,TRBJ1-4,19,-,TRBD1
CASSVGLAISGANVLTF,TGTGCCAGCAGTGTTGGACTAGCCATCTCTGGGGCCAACGTCCTGACTTTC,TRBV27,TRBJ2-6,17,once,TRBD2